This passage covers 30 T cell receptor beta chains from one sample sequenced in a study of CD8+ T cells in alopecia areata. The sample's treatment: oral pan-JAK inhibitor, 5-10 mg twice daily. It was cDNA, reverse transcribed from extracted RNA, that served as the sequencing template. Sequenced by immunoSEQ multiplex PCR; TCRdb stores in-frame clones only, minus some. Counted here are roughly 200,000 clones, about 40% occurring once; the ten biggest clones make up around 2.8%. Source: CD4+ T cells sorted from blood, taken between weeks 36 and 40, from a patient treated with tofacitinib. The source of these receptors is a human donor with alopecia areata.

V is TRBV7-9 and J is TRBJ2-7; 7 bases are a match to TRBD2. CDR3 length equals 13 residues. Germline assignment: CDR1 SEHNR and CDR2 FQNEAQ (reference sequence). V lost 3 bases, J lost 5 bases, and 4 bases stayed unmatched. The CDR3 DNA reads TGTGCCAGCAGCTTGTCTGGACTAGACGAGCAGTACTTC. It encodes CASSLSGLDEQYF.

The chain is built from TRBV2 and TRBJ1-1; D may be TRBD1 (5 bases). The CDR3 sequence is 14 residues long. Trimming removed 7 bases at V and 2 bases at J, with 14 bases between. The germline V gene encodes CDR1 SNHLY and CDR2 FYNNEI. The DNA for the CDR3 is TGTGCCAGCAATTTTCCAGGGACTAACACTGAAGCTTTCTTT. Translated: CASNFPGTNTEAFF.

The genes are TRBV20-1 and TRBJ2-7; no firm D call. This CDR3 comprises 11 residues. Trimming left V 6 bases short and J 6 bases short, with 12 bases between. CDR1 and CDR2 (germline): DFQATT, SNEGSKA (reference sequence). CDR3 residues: CSAPVGFEQYF. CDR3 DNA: TGCAGTGCCCCAGTGGGGTTCGAGCAGTACTTC.

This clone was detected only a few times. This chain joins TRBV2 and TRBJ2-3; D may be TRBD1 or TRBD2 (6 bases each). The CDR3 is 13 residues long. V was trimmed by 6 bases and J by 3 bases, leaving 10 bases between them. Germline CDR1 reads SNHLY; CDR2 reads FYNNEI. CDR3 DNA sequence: TGTGCCAGCAGGAGGGGGGTGACAGATACGCAGTATTTT. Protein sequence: CASRRGVTDTQYF.

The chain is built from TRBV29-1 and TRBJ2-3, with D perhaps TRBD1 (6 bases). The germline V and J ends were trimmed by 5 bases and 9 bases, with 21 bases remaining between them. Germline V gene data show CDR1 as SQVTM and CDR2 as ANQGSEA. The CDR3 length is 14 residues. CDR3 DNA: TGCAGCGTTCAGACGGGACACCGCACCGGGACGCAGTATTTT. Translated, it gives CSVQTGHRTGTQYF.

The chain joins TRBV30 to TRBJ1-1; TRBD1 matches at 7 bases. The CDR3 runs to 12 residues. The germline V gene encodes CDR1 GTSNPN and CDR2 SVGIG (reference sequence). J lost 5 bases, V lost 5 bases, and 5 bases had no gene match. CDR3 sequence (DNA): TGTGCCTGGGGAGACAGGGAAACTGAAGCTTTCTTT. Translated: CAWGDRETEAFF.

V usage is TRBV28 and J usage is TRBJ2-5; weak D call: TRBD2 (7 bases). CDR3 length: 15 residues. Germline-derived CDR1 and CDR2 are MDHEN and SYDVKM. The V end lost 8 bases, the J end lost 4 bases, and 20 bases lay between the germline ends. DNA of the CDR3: TGTGCCAGCTCTTATCGGGAGGAAGGGGGAGAGACCCAGTACTTC. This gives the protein CASSYREEGGETQYF.

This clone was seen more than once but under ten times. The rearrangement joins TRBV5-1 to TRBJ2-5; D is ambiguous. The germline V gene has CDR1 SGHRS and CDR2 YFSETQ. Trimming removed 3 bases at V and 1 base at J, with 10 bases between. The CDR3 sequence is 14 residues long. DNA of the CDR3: TGCGCCAGCAGCTCCAACGATGGCCAAGAGACCCAGTACTTC. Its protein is CASSSNDGQETQYF. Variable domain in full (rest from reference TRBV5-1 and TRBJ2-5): KAGVTQTPRYLIKTRGQQVTLSCSPISGHRSVSWYQQTPGQGLQFLFEYFSETQRNKGNFPGRFSGRQFSNSRSEMNVSTLELGDSALYLCASSSNDGQETQYFGPGTRLLVL.

DNA of the CDR3: TGTGCCAGCAGAGGACAGGGAAGCTATGGCTACACCTTC. Protein sequence: CASRGQGSYGYTF. This chain links TRBV28 with TRBJ1-2; 8 nucleotides match TRBD1. Germline trimming cut 6 bases from V and 4 bases from J; bases unmatched to any gene: 4. This CDR3 has 13 residues. Germline V CDR1 and CDR2: MDHEN, SYDVKM.

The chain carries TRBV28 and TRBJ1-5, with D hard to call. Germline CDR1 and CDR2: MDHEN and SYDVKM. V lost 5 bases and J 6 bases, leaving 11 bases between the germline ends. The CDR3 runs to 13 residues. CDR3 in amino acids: CASSMPPSQPQHF. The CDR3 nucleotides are TGTGCCAGCAGTATGCCCCCCAGTCAGCCCCAGCATTTT.

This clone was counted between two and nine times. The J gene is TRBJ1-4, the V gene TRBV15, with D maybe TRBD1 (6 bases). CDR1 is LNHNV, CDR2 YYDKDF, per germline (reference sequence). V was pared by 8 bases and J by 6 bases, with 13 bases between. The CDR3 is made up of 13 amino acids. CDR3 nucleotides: TGTGCCACCGGGTCGGACAGAGATGAAAAACTGTTTTTT. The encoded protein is CATGSDRDEKLFF. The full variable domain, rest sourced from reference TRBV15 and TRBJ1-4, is DAMVIQNPRYQVTQFGKPVTLSCSQTLNHNVMYWYQQKSSQAPKLLFHYYDKDFNNEADTPDNFQSRRPNTSFCFLDIRSPGLGDTAMYLCATGSDRDEKLFFGSGTQLSVL.

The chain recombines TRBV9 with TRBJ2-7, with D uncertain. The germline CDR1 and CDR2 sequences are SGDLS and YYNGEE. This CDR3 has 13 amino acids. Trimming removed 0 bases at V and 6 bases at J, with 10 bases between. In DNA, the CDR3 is TGTGCCAGCAGCGTAGCACCATGGGCCGAGCAGTACTTC. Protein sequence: CASSVAPWAEQYF.

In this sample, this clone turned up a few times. This chain's CDR3 is CSATFFTEAFF. The CDR3 DNA follows: TGCAGTGCTACCTTTTTCACTGAAGCTTTCTTT. The chain is built from TRBV20-1 and TRBJ1-1, with D uncertain. The CDR3 contains 11 residues. V was trimmed by 4 bases and J by 4 bases, leaving 7 bases between them. Germline CDR1 reads DFQATT; CDR2 reads SNEGSKA (reference sequence).

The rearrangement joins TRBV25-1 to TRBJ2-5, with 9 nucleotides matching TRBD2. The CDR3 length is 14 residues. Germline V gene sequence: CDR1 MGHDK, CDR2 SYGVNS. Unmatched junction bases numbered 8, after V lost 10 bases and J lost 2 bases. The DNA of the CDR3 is TGTGCCACCGCAGGAGCGGGAGGTCAAGAGACCCAGTACTTC. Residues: CATAGAGGQETQYF. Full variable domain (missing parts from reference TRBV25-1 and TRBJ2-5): EADIYQTPRYLVIGTGKKITLECSQTMGHDKMYWYQQDPGMELHLIHYSYGVNSTEKGDLSSESTVSRIRTEHFPLTLESARPSHTSQYLCATAGAGGQETQYFGPGTRLLVL.

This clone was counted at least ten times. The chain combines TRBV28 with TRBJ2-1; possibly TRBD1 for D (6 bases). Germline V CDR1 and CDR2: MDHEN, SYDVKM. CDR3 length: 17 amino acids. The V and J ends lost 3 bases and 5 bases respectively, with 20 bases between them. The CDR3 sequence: CASSFPSGASRDNEQFF. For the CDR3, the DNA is TGTGCCAGCAGTTTCCCGTCAGGGGCTAGCCGCGACAATGAGCAGTTCTTC.

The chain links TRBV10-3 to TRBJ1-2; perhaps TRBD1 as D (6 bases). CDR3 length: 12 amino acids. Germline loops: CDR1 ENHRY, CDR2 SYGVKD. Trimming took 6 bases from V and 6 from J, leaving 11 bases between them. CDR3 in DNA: TGTGCCATCAGGGGGGGCACCGATGGCTACACCTTC. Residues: CAIRGGTDGYTF.

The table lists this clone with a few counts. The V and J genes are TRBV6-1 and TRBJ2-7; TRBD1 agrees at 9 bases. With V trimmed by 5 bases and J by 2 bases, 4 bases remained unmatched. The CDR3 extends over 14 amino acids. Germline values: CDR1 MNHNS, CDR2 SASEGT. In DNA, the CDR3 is TGTGCCAGCAGTATGACAGGGGGGACCTACGAGCAGTACTTC. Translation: CASSMTGGTYEQYF.

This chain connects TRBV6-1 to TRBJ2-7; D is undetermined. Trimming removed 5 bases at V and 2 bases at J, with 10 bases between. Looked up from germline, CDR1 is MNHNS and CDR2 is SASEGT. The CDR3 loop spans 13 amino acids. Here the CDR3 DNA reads TGTGCCAGCAGTTCCCAGAGAACCTACGAGCAGTACTTC. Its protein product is CASSSQRTYEQYF.

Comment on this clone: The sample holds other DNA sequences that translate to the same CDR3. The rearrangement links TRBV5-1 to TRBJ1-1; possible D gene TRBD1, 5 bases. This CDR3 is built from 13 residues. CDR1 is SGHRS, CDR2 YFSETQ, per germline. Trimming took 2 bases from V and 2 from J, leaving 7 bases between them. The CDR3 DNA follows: TGCGCCAGCAGCTTTGGGGGAAACACTGAAGCTTTCTTT. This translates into CASSFGGNTEAFF.

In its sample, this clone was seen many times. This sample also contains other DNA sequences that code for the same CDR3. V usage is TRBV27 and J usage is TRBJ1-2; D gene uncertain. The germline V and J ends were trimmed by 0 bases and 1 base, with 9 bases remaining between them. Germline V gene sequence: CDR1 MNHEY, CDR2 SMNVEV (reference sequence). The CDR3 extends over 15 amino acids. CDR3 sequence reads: CASSLSPRVNYGYTF. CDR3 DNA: TGTGCCAGCAGTTTATCCCCACGAGTTAACTATGGCTACACCTTC.

CDR3 amino acids: CSARDGVIQYF. In DNA, the CDR3 is TGCAGTGCTAGAGATGGGGTCATTCAGTACTTC. The genes are TRBV20-1 and TRBJ2-4; D ambiguous. V lost 0 bases to trimming and J lost 9 bases, with 6 bases between them. This CDR3 comprises 11 residues. Germline V gene lookup returns CDR1 DFQATT and CDR2 SNEGSKA (reference sequence).

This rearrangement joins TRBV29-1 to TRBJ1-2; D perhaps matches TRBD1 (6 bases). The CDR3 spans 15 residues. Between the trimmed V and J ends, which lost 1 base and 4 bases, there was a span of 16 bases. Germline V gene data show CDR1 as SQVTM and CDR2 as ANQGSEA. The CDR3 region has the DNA TGCAGCGTTGAAGGGACCCAACGGGGGGCCTATGGCTACACCTTC. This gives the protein CSVEGTQRGAYGYTF.

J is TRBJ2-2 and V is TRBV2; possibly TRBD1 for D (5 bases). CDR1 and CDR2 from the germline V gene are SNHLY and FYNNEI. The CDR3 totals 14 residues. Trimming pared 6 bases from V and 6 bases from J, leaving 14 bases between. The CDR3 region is CASSALREAGELFF. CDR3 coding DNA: TGTGCCAGCAGCGCTCTCAGGGAAGCCGGGGAGCTGTTTTTT.

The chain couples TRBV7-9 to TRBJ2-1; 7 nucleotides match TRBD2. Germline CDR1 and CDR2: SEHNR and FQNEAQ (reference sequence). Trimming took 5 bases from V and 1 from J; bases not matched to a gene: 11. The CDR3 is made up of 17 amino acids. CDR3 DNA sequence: TGTGCCAGCAGCGCTCAATTAGGAGCGGGATCCTACAATGAGCAGTTCTTC. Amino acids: CASSAQLGAGSYNEQFF.

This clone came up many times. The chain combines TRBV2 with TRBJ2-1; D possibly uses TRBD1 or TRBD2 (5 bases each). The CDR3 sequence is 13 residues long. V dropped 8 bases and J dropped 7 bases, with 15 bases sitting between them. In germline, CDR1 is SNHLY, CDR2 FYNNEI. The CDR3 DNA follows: TGTGCCAGCCAAAGCGGCTGGGGGAATGAGCAGTTCTTC. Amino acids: CASQSGWGNEQFF. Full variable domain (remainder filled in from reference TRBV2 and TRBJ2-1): EPEVTQTPSHQVTQMGQEVILRCVPISNHLYFYWYRQILGQKVEFLVSFYNNEISEKSEIFDDQFSVERPDGSNFTLKIRSTKLEDSAMYFCASQSGWGNEQFFGPGTRLTVL.

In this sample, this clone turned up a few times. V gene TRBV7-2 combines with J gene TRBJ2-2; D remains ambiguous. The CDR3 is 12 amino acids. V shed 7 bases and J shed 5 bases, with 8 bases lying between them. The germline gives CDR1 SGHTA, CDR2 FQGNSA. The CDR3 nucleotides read TGTGCCAGCAACCTGAGGACCGGGGAGCTGTTTTTT. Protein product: CASNLRTGELFF.

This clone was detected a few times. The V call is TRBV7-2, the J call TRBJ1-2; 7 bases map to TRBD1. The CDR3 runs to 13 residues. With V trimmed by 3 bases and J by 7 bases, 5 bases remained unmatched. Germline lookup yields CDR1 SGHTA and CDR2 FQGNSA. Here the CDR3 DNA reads TGTGCCAGCAGCTTCGACCGACAGGGTGGCTACACCTTC. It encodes CASSFDRQGGYTF.

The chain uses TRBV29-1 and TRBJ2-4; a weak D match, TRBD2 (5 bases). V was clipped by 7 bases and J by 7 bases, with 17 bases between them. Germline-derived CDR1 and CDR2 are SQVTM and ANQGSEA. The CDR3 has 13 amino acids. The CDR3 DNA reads TGCAGCGCTTGCGAGACCCGAGGGAACATTCAGTACTTC. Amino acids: CSACETRGNIQYF.

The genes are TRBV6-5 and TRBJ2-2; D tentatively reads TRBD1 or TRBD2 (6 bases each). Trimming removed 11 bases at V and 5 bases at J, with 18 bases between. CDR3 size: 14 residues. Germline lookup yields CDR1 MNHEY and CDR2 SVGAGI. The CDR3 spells CAHERGTGTGELFF. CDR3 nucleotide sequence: TGTGCCCACGAGAGGGGGACTGGAACCGGGGAGCTGTTTTTT.

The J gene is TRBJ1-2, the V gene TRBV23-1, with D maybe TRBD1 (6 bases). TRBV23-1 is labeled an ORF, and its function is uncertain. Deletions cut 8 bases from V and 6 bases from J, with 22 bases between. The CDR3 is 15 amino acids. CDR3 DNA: TGCGCCAGCCCCCCGGGATGGCAGGGGCCCCATGGCTACACCTTC. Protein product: CASPPGWQGPHGYTF.